This T cell receptor beta chain stems from a study of blood T cell repertoires in COVID-19. Study information: Italy, Spain and the United States were the sources of the convalescent and acute COVID-19 samples. Sources were T cells, B-cell-depleted T cells, or PBMCs; the material itself was cDNA or gDNA.

Per the study methods: From reference gene primer amplification, estimates of nucleated cell counts were derived. Profiled with immunoSEQ multiplex PCR; TCRdb holds only in-frame clones, not every one. V and J calls and clone size are those listed in that table; D and trimming were worked out from the DNA. The data contain 50,000 to 85,000 clones, about four fifths of them seen just once; the ten biggest clones take up around 10%. The germline CDR1 and CDR2 sequences are LNHDA and SQIVND (reference sequence). V lost 6 bases, J lost 5 bases, and 19 bases lay in between. The CDR3 runs 15 residues. This clone showed up many times.

The source of this sequence is a human donor in a cohort sampled during active COVID-19. Input material: peripheral blood. V and J are TRBV19 and TRBJ1-2; D uncertain. The CDR3 protein is CASSPDGILGYGYTF. The CDR3 DNA sequence: TGTGCCAGTAGCCCGGACGGGATCCTTGGTTATGGCTACACCTTC.